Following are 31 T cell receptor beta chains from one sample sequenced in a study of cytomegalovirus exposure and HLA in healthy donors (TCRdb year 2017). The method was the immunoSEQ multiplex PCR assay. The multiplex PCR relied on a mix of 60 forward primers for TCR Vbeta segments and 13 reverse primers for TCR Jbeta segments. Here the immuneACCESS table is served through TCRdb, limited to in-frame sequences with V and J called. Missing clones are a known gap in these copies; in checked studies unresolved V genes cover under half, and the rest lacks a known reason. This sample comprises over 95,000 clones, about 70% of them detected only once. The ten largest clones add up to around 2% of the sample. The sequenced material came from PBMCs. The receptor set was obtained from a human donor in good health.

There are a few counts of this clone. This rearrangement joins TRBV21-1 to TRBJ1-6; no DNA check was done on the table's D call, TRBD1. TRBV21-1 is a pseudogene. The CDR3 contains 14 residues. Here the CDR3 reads CASSKGEQGSPLHF. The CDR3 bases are TGTGCCAGCAGCAAAGGGGAACAGGGATCACCCCTCCACTTT.

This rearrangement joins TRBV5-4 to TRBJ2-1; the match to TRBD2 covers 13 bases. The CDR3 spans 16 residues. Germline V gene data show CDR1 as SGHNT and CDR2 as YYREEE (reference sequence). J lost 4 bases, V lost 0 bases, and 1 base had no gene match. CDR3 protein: CASSLGLAGGYNEQFF. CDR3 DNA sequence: TGTGCCAGCAGCTTGGGACTAGCGGGAGGATACAATGAGCAGTTCTTC.

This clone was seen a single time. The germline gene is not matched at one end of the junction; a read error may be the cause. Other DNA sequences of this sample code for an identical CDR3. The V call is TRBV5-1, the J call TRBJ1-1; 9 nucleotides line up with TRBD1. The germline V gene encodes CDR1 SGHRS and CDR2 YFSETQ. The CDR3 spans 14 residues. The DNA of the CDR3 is TGCGCCAGCAGCTTGGGGGGACAGGGTGCTGAAGCCTTCTTT. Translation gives CASSLGGQGAEAFF.

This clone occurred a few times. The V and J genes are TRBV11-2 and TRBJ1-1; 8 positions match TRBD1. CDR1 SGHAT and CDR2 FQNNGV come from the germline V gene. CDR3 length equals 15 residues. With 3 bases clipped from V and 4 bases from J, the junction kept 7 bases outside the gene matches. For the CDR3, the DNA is TGTGCCAGCAGCTTCGGACAGGGAAGGAGCACTGAAGCTTTCTTT. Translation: CASSFGQGRSTEAFF.

The CDR3 coding sequence is TGCGCCAGCAGCTTGGCCCGGAGCGGGAGGATCACCGGGGAGCTGTTTTTT. Protein sequence: CASSLARSGRITGELFF. The J gene is TRBJ2-2, the V gene TRBV5-1; 9 nucleotides agree with TRBD2. In germline, CDR1 is SGHRS, CDR2 YFSETQ. This CDR3 contains 17 residues. J lost 4 bases, V lost 0 bases, and 7 bases had no gene match.

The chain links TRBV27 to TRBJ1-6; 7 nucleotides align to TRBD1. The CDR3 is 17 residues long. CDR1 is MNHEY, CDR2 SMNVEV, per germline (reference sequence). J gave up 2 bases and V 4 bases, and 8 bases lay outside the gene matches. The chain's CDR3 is CASSWSGDRAYNSPLHF. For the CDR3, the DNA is TGTGCCAGCAGTTGGTCCGGCGACAGGGCCTATAATTCACCCCTCCACTTT.

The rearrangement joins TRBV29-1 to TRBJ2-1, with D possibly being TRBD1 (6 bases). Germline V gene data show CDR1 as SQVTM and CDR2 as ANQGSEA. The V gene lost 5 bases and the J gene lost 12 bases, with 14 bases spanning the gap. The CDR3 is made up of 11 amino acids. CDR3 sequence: CSVRSGEGQFF. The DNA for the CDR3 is TGCAGCGTTCGTTCAGGGGAAGGGCAGTTCTTC.

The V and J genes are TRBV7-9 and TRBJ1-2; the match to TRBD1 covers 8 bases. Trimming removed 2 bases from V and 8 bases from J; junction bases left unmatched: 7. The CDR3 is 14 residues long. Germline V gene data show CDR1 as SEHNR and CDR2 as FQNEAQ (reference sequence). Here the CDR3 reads CASSLLTGGIGYTF. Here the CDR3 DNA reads TGTGCCAGCAGCTTACTTACAGGGGGTATCGGCTACACCTTC.

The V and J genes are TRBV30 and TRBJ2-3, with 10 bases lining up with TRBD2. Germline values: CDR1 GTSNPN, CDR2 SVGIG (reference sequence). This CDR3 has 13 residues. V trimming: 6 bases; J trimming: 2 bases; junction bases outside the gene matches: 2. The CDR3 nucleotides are TGTGCCTGCGGGACTAGCGTCACAGATACGCAGTATTTT. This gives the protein CACGTSVTDTQYF. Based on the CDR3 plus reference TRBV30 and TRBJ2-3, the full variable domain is SQTIHQWPATLVQPVGSPLSLECTVEGTSNPNLYWYRQAAGRGLQLLFYSVGIGQISSEVPQNLSASRPQDRQFILSSKKLLLSDSGFYLCACGTSVTDTQYFGPGTRLTVL.

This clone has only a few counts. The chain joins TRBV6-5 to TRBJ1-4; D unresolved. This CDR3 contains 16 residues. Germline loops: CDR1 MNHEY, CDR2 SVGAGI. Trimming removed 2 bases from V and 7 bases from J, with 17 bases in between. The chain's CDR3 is CASSYGVGGGLEKLFF. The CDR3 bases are TGTGCCAGCAGTTACGGTGTTGGTGGAGGGCTTGAAAAACTGTTTTTT.

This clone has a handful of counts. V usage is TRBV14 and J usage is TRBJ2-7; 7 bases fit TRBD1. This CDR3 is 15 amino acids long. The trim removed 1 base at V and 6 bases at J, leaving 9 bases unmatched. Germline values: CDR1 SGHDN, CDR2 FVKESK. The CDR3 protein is CASSQVTTGRVEQYF. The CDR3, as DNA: TGTGCCAGCAGCCAAGTGACGACAGGGAGAGTCGAGCAGTACTTC.

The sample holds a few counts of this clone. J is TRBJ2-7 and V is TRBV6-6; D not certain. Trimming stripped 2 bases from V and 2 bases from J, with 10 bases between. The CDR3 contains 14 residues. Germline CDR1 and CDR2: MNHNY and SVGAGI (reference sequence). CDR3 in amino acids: CASSYGGSPYEQYF. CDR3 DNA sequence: TGTGCCAGCAGTTACGGCGGAAGCCCCTACGAGCAGTACTTC.

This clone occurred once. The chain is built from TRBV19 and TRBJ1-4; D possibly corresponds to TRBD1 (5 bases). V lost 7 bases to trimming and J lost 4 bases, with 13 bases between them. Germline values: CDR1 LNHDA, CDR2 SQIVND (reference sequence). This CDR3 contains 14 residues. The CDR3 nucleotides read TGTGCCAGTAAAGAACGGGGACTTAATGAAAAACTGTTTTTT. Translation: CASKERGLNEKLFF. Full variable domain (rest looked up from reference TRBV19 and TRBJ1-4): DGGITQSPKYLFRKEGQNVTLSCEQNLNHDAMYWYRQDPGQGLRLIYYSQIVNDFQKGDIAEGYSVSREKKESFPLTVTSAQKNPTAFYLCASKERGLNEKLFFGSGTQLSVL.

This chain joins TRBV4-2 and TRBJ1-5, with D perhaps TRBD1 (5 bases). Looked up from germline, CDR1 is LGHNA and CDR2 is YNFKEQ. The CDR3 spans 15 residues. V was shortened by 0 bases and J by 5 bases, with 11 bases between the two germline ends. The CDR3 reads CASSQEGGADQPQHF. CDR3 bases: TGTGCCAGCAGCCAAGAAGGAGGGGCTGATCAGCCCCAGCATTTT.

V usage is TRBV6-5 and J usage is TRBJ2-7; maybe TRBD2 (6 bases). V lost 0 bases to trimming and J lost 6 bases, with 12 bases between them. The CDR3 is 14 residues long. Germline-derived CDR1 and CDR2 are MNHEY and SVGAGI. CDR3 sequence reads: CASSYSRGGFEQYF. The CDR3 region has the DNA TGTGCCAGCAGTTACTCGAGAGGAGGGTTCGAGCAGTACTTC.

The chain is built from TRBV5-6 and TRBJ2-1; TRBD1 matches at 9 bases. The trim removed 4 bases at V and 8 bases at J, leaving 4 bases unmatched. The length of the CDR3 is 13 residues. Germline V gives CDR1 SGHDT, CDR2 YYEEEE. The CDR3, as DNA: TGTGCCAGCAGCCGACAGGGGGTCCATGAGCAGTTCTTC. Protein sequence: CASSRQGVHEQFF. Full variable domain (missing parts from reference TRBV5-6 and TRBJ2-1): DAGVTQSPTHLIKTRGQQVTLRCSPKSGHDTVSWYQQALGQGPQFIFQYYEEEERQRGNFPDRFSGHQFPNYSSELNVNALLLGDSALYLCASSRQGVHEQFFGPGTRLTVL.

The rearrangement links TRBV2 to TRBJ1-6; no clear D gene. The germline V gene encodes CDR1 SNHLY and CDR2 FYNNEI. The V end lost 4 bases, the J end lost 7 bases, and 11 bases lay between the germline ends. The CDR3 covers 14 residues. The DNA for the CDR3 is TGTGCCAGCAGTGTTGAGACACAGAATTCACCCCTCCACTTT. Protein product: CASSVETQNSPLHF.

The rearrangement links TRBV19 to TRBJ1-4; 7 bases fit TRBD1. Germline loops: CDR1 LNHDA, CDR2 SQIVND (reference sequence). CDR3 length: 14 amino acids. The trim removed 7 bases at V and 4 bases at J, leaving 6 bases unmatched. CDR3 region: CASMWTGRNEKLFF. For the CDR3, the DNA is TGTGCCAGTATGTGGACAGGCCGTAATGAAAAACTGTTTTTT.

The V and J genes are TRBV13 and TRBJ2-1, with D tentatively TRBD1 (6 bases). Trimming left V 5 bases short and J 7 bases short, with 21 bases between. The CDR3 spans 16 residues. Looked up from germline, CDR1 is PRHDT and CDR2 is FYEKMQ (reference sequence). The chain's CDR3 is CASSQGQQGVWNEQFF. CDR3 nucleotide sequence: TGTGCCAGCAGCCAGGGGCAACAGGGTGTGTGGAATGAGCAGTTCTTC.

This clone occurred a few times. The CDR3 coding sequence is TGTGCCAGCAGTCCGACTAGCGGGGTTAGCACAGATACGCAGTATTTT. Protein: CASSPTSGVSTDTQYF. The gene calls are TRBV5-4 and TRBJ2-3; 11 nucleotides match TRBD2. V shed 5 bases and J 0 bases; nucleotides not matched to a gene: 5. CDR3 size: 16 residues. CDR1 is SGHNT and CDR2 is YYREEE in the germline V gene (reference sequence). Based on the CDR3 plus reference TRBV5-4 and TRBJ2-3, the full variable domain is ETGVTQSPTHLIKTRGQQVTLRCSSQSGHNTVSWYQQALGQGPQFIFQYYREEENGRGNFPPRFSGLQFPNYSSELNVNALELDDSALYLCASSPTSGVSTDTQYFGPGTRLTVL.

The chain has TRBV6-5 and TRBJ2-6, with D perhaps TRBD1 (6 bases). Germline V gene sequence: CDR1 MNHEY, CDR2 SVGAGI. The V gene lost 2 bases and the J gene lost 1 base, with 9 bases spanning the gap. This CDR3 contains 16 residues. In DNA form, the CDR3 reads TGTGCCAGCAGTTACAGGGGGATATCTGGGGCCAACGTCCTGACTTTC. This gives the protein CASSYRGISGANVLTF.

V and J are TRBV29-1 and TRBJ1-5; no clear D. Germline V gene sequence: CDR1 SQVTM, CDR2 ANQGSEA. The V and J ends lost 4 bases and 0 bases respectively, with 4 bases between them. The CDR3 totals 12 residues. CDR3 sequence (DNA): TGCAGCGTTGGCAGTAGCAATCAGCCCCAGCATTTT. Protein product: CSVGSSNQPQHF. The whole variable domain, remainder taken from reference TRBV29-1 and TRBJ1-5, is SAVISQKPSRDICQRGTSLTIQCQVDSQVTMMFWYRQQPGQSLTLIATANQGSEATYESGFVIDKFPISRPNLTFSTLTVSNMSPEDSSIYLCSVGSSNQPQHFGDGTRLSIL.

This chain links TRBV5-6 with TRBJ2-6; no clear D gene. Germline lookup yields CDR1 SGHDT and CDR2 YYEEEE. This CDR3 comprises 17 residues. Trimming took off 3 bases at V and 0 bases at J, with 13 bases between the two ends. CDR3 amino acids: CASSSVAQSSGANVLTF. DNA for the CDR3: TGTGCCAGCAGCTCAGTCGCACAGTCCTCTGGGGCCAACGTCCTGACTTTC.

The CDR3 loop reads CASRLASGAYNEQFF. The DNA of the CDR3 is TGTGCCAGCAGATTGGCTAGCGGGGCCTACAATGAGCAGTTCTTC. The rearrangement links TRBV7-2 to TRBJ2-1, with 9 positions matching TRBD2. V trimming: 6 bases; J trimming: 2 bases; junction bases outside the gene matches: 5. Germline lookup yields CDR1 SGHTA and CDR2 FQGNSA. This CDR3 contains 15 residues.

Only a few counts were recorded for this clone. The CDR3 reads CASSLGQNYGYTF. The CDR3 DNA reads as TGTGCCAGCAGCTTGGGACAGAACTATGGCTACACCTTC. The rearrangement links TRBV7-2 to TRBJ1-2; 7 bases fit TRBD1. Germline V gene lookup returns CDR1 SGHTA and CDR2 FQGNSA. V lost 3 bases, J lost 2 bases, and 0 bases stayed unmatched. This CDR3 region has 13 residues.

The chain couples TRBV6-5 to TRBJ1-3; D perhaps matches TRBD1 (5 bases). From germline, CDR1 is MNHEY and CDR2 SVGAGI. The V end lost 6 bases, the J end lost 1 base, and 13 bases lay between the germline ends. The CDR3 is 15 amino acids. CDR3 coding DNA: TGTGCCAGCAGCCGCGCAGGGCTTTCTGGAAACACCATATATTTT. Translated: CASSRAGLSGNTIYF.

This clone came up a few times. The CDR3, as DNA: TGTGCCAGCAGCTTAGACCCTAGCGGGAGAGTTGCTGGGGCCAACGTCCTGACTTTC. Protein sequence: CASSLDPSGRVAGANVLTF. The chain couples TRBV7-2 to TRBJ2-6, with 10 bases fitting TRBD2. The CDR3 contains 19 residues. Germline V gene data show CDR1 as SGHTA and CDR2 as FQGNSA. V was pared by 1 base and J by 2 bases, with 8 bases of the junction left unmatched.

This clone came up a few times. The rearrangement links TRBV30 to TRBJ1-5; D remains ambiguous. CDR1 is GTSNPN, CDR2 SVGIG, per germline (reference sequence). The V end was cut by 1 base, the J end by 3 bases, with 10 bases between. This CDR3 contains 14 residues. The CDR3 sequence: CAWSGTAHNQPQHF. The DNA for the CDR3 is TGTGCCTGGAGTGGAACAGCTCACAATCAGCCCCAGCATTTT.

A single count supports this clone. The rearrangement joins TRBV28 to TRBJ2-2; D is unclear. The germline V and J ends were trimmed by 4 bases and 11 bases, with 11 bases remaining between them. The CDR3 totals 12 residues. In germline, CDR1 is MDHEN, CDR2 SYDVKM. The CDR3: CASSSRPTELFF. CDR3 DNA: TGTGCCAGCAGTTCCCGGCCGACAGAGCTGTTTTTT. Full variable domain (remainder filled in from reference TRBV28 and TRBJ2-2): DVKVTQSSRYLVKRTGEKVFLECVQDMDHENMFWYRQDPGLGLRLIYFSYDVKMKEKGDIPEGYSVSREKKERFSLILESASTNQTSMYLCASSSRPTELFFGEGSRLTVL.

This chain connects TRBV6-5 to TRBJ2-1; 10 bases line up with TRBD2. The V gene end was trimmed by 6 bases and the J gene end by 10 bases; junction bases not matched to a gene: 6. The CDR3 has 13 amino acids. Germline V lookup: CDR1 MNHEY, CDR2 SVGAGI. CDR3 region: CASSRTSGAEQFF. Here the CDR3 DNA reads TGTGCCAGCAGCCGAACTAGCGGGGCCGAGCAGTTCTTC.

The CDR3 coding sequence is TGTGCCAGCAGCCCCGAGAGAGGACGGGGTAACACTGAAGCTTTCTTT. Residues: CASSPERGRGNTEAFF. V is TRBV13 and J is TRBJ1-1; D ambiguous. Germline V gene lookup returns CDR1 PRHDT and CDR2 FYEKMQ (reference sequence). The V end lost 5 bases, the J end lost 2 bases, and 18 bases lay between the germline ends. This CDR3 is 16 amino acids long.